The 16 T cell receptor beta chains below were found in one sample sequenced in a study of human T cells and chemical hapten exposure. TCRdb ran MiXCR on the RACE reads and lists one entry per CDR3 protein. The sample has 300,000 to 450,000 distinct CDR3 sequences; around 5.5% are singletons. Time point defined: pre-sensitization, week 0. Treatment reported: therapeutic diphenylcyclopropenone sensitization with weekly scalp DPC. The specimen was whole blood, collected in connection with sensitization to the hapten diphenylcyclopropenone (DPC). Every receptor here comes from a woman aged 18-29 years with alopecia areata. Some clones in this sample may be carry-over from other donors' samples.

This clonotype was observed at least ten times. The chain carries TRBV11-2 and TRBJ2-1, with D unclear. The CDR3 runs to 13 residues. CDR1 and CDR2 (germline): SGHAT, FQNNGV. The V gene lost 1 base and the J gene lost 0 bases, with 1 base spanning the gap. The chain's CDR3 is CASSLGSYNEQFF. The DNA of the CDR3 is TGTGCCAGCAGCTTAGGCTCCTACAATGAGCAGTTCTTC.

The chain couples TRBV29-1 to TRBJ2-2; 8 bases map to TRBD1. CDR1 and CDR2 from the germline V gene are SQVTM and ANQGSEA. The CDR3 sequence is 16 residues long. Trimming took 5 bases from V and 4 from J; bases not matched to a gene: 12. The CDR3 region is CSVLSPGTGPTGELFF. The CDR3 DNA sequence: TGCAGCGTTCTGTCCCCCGGGACAGGACCCACCGGGGAGCTGTTTTTT.

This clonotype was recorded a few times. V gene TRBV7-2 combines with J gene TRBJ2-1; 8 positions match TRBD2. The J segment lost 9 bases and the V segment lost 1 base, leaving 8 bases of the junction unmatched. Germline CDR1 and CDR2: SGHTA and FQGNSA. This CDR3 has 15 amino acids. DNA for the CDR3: TGTGCCAGCAGCTTAGACGGGGGGGCCGTTGGTGAGCAGTTCTTC. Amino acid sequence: CASSLDGGAVGEQFF. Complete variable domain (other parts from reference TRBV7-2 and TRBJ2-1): GAGVSQSPSNKVTEKGKDVELRCDPISGHTALYWYRQSLGQGLEFLIYFQGNSAPDKSGLPSDRFSAERTGGSVSTLTIQRTQQEDSAVYLCASSLDGGAVGEQFFGPGTRLTVL.

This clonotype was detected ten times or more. CDR3: CASSSGGADTQYF. CDR3 DNA sequence: TGTGCCAGTAGTAGCGGGGGGGCAGATACGCAGTATTTT. This sequence joins TRBV12-3 or TRBV12-4 and TRBJ2-3; TRBD2 agrees at 11 bases. The CDR3 consists of 13 residues. V lost 9 bases, J lost 4 bases, and 3 bases stayed unmatched.

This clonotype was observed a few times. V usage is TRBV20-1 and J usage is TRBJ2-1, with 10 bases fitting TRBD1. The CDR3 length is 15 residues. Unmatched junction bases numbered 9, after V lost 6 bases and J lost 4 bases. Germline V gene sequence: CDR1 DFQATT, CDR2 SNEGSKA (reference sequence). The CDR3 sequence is CSAPTDRGRYNEQFF. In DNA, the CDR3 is TGCAGTGCCCCGACAGACAGGGGGCGATACAATGAGCAGTTCTTC.

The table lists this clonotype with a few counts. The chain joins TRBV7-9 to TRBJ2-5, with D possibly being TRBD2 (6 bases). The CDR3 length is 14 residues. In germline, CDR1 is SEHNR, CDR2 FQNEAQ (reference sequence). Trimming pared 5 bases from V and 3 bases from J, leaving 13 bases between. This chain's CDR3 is CASSADGRKETQYF. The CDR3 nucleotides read TGTGCCAGCAGCGCAGACGGGAGAAAAGAGACCCAGTACTTC.

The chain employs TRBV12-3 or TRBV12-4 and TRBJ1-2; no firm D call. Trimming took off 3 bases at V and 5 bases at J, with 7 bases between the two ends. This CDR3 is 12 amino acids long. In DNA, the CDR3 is TGTGCCAGCAGTTTTCCCGGGTATGGCTACACCTTC. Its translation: CASSFPGYGYTF.

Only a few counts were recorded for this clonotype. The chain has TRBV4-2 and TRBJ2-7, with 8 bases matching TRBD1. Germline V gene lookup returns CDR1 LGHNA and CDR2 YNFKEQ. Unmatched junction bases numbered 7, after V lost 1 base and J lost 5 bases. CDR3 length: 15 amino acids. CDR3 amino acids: CASSQAGGAINEQYF. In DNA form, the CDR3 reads TGTGCCAGCAGCCAAGCAGGGGGCGCAATCAACGAGCAGTACTTC.

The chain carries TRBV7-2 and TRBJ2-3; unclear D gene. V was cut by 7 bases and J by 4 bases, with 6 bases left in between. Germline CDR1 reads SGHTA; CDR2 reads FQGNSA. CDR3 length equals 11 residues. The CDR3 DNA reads TGTGCCAGCAACGGCGCAGATACGCAGTATTTT. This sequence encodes CASNGADTQYF.

In DNA, the CDR3 is TGTGCCAGCAGTGATCCGGCTAGGGGTAATGAAAAACTGTTTTTT. It encodes CASSDPARGNEKLFF. The J gene is TRBJ1-4, the V gene TRBV6-1; maybe TRBD1 (5 bases). The CDR3 covers 15 residues. Germline V lookup: CDR1 MNHNS, CDR2 SASEGT. Trimming removed 3 bases from V and 4 bases from J, with 12 bases in between.

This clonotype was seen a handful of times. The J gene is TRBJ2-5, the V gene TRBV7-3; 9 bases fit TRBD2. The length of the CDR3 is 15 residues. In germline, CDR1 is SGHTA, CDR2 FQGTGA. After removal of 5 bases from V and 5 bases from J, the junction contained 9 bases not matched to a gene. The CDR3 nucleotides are TGTGCCAGCAGCCGGGTAGCGGGGGAGGAGGAGACCCAGTACTTC. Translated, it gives CASSRVAGEEETQYF.

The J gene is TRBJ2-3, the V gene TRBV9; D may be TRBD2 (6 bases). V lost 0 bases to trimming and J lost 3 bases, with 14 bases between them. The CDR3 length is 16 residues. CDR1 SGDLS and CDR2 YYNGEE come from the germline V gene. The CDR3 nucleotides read TGTGCCAGCAGCGTAGAGGAGGGATCGGGGACAGATACGCAGTATTTT. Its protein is CASSVEEGSGTDTQYF.

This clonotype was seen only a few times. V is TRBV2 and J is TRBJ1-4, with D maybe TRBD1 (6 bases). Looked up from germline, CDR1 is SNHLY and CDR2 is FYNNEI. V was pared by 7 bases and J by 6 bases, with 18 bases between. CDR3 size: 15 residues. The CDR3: CASKWFRRGDEKLFF. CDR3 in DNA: TGTGCCAGCAAATGGTTTCGCAGGGGAGATGAAAAACTGTTTTTT.

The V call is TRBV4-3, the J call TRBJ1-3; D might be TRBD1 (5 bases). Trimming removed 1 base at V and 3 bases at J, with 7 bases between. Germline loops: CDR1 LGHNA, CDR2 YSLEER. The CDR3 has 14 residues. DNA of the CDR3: TGCGCCAGCAGCCAAGCAGGGAATGGAAACACCATATATTTT. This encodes CASSQAGNGNTIYF.

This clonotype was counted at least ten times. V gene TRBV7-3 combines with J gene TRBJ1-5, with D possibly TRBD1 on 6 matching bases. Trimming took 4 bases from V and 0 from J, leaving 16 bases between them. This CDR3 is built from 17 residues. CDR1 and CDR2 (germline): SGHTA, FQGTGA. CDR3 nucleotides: TGTGCCAGCAGCTCTAGCCCGGGACACATTAGCAATCAGCCCCAGCATTTT. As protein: CASSSSPGHISNQPQHF.

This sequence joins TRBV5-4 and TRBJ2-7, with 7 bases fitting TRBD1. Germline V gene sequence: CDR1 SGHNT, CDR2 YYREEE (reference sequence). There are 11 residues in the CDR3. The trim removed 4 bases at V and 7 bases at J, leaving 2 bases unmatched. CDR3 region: CASSRQGEQYF. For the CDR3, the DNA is TGTGCCAGCAGCCGACAGGGAGAGCAGTACTTC.